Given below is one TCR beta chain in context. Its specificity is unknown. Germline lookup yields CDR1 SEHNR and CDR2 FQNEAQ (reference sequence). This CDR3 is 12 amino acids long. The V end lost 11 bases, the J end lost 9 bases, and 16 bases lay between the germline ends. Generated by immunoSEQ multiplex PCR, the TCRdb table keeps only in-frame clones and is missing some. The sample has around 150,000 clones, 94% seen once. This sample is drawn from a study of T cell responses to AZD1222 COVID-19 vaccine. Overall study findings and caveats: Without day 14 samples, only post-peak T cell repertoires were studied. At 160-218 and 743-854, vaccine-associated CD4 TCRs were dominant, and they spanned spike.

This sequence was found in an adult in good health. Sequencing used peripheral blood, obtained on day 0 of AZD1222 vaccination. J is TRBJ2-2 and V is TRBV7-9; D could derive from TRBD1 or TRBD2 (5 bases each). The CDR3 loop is CAGTRDDRELFF. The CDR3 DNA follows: TGTGCCGGGACCAGGGACGACCGGGAGCTGTTTTTT.